This T cell receptor beta chain stems from a study of CD8+ T cells in alopecia areata. Study outcomes and limitations: Scalp samples also yield sequences from resident alphabeta T cells of normal skin. Scalp clonality and expanded CD8+ clones among the top 100 showed significant decreases with tofacitinib. Lesional scalp exceeded normal scalp in clonality, especially in alopecia totalis/universalis.

Treatment specified: oral pan-JAK inhibitor, 5-10 mg twice daily. Alopecia areata patients provided lesional scalp punch biopsies and peripheral blood. After isolation, RNA underwent reverse transcription to generate cDNA as the sequencing template. TCRdb's copy holds only in-frame clones and misses some; the assay was immunoSEQ multiplex PCR. This table holds tens of thousands of clones, just over 70% found once. On this clone itself: Its antigen is unknown.

The CDR3 is made up of 14 amino acids. Germline CDR1 reads SGHNT; CDR2 reads YYREEE (reference sequence). V was shortened by 0 bases and J by 8 bases, with 13 bases between the two germline ends. Material: CD8+ T cells sorted from blood, obtained at week 44, from a patient treated with tofacitinib. The chain recombines TRBV5-4 with TRBJ2-3; the D gene is possibly TRBD2 (7 bases). The receptor was derived from a human donor with alopecia areata. In DNA, the CDR3 is TGTGCCAGCAGCTTGGACGAGGGGGGGTCTACGCAGTATTTT. Protein: CASSLDEGGSTQYF. Based on the CDR3 plus reference TRBV5-4 and TRBJ2-3, the full variable domain is ETGVTQSPTHLIKTRGQQVTLRCSSQSGHNTVSWYQQALGQGPQFIFQYYREEENGRGNFPPRFSGLQFPNYSSELNVNALELDDSALYLCASSLDEGGSTQYFGPGTRLTVL.